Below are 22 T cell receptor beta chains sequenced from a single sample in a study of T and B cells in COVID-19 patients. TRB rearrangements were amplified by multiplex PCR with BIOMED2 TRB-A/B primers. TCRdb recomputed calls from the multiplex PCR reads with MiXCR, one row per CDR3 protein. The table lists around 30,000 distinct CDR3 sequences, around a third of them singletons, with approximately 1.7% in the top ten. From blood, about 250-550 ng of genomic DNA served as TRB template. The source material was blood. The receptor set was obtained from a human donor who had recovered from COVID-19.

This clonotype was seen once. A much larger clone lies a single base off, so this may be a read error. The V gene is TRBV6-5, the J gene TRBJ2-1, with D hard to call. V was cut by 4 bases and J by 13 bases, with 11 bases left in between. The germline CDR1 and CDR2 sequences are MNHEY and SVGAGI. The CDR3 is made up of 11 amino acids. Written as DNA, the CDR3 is TGTGCCAGCAGTTCGCTGGAGACCCAGTTCTTC. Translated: CASSSLETQFF.

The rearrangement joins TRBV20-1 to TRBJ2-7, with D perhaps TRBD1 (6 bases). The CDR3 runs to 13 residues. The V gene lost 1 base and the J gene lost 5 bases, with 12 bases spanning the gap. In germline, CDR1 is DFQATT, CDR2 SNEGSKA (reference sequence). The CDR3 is CSARATGSDEQYF. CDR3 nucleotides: TGCAGTGCTAGAGCAACAGGGTCCGACGAGCAGTACTTC.

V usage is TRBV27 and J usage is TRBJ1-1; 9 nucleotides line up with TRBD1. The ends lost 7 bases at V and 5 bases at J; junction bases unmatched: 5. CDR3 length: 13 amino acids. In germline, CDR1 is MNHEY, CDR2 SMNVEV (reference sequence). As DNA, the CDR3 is TGTGCCAGCATCGGAGGGACAGGGACTGAAGCTTTCTTT. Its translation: CASIGGTGTEAFF.

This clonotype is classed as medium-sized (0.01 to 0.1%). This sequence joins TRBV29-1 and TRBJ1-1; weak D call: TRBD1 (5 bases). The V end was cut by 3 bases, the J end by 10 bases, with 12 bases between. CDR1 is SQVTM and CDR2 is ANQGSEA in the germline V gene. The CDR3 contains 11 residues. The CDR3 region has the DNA TGCAGCGTTGATCTAGGGGAGGGAGCTTTCTTT. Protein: CSVDLGEGAFF.

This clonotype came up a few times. In DNA, the CDR3 is TGTGCCAGCACTCTTAGCGGGAGCGCGGATGAGCAGTTCTTC. This encodes CASTLSGSADEQFF. The chain is built from TRBV6-2 or TRBV6-3 and TRBJ2-1; 9 bases are shared with TRBD2. From germline, CDR1 is MNHEY and CDR2 SVGEGT. This CDR3 has 14 residues. V gave up 7 bases and J gave up 8 bases; unmatched junction bases: 9.

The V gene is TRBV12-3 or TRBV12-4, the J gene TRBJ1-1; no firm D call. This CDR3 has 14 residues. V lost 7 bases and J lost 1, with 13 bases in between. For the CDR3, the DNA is TGTGCCAGCACCCTAGGCCTTACGAACACTGAAGCTTTCTTT. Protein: CASTLGLTNTEAFF.

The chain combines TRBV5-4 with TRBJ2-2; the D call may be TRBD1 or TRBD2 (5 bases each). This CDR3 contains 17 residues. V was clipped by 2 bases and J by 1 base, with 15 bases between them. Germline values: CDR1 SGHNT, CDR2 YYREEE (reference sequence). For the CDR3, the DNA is TGTGCCAGCAGCTTTCGCCGGGGTCAGGGGAACACCGGGGAGCTGTTTTTT. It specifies CASSFRRGQGNTGELFF.

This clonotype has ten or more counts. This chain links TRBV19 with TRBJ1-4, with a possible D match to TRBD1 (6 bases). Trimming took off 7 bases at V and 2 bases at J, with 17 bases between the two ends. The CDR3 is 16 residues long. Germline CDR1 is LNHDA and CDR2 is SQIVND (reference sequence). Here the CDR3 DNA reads TGTGCCAGTACCACGGAGGGGGGCCTGACTAATGAAAAACTGTTTTTT. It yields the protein CASTTEGGLTNEKLFF.

DNA for the CDR3: TGTGCCAGCAGCTCCCAATTTGGGACAGGGAACAATGAGCAGTTCTTC. As protein: CASSSQFGTGNNEQFF. The chain recombines TRBV7-4 with TRBJ2-1; 9 positions match TRBD1. CDR3 length equals 16 residues. Trimming cost V 4 bases and J 5 bases; bases outside gene matches: 9. Germline V gene sequence: CDR1 SGHVT, CDR2 SQSDAQ.

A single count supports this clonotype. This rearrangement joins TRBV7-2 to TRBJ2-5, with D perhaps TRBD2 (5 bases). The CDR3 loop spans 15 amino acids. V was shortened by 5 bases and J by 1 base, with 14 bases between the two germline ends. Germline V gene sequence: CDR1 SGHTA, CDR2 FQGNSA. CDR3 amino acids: CASSDGRGPQETQYF. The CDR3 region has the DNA TGTGCCAGCAGCGACGGCCGCGGGCCCCAAGAGACCCAGTACTTC.

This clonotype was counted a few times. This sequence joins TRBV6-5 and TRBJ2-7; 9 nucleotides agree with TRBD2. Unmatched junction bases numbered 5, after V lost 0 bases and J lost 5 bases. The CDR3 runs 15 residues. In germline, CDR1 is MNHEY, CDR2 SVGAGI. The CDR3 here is CASSYSGTSFDEQYF. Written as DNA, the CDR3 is TGTGCCAGCAGTTACTCCGGGACTAGCTTTGACGAGCAGTACTTC.

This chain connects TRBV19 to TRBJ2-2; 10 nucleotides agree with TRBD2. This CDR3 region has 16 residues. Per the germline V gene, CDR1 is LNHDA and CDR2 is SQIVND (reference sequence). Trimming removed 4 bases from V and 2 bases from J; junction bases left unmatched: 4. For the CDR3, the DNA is TGTGCCAGTAGTACCCTAGCGGGGGCCAACACCGGGGAGCTGTTTTTT. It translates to CASSTLAGANTGELFF.

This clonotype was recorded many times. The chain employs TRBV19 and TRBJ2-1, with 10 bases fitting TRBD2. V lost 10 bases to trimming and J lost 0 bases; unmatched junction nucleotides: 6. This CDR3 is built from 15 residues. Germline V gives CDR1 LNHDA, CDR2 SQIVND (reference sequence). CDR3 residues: CATKREGPSYNEQFF. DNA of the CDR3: TGTGCCACCAAGCGGGAGGGACCCTCCTACAATGAGCAGTTCTTC.

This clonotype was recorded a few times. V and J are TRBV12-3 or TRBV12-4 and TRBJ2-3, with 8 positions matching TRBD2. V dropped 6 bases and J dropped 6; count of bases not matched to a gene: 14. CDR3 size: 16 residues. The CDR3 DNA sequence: TGTGCCAGCAGCCCCGCGCCGACGGGAGGGGGTGATACGCAGTATTTT. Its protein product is CASSPAPTGGGDTQYF.

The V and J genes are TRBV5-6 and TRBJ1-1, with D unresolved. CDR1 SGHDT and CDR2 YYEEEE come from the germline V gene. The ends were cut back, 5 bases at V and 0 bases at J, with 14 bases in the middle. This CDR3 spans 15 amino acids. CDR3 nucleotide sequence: TGTGCCAGCAGGCCCACCCCTGAGATGAACACTGAAGCTTTCTTT. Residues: CASRPTPEMNTEAFF.

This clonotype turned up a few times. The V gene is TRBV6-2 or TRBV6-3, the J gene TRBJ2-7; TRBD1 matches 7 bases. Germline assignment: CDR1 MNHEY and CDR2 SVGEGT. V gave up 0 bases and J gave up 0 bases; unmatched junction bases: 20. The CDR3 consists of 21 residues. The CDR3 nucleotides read TGTGCCAGCAGTTACTCGATCCGGCGAGACAGGGTAACCCTAAGCTCCTACGAGCAGTACTTC. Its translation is CASSYSIRRDRVTLSSYEQYF.

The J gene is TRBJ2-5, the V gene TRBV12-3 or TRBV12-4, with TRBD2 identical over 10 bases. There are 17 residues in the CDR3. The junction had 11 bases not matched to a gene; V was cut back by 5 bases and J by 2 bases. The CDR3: CASSLAVAGGPQETQYF. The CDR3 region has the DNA TGTGCCAGCAGTCTTGCCGTAGCGGGGGGTCCTCAAGAGACCCAGTACTTC.

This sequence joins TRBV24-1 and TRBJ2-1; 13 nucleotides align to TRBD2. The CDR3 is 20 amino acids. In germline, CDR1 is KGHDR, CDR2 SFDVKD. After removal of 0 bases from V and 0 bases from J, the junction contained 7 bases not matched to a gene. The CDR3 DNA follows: TGTGCCACCAGTGATTTGCCCTGGACTAGCGGGGGACCCTCCTACAATGAGCAGTTCTTC. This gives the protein CATSDLPWTSGGPSYNEQFF.

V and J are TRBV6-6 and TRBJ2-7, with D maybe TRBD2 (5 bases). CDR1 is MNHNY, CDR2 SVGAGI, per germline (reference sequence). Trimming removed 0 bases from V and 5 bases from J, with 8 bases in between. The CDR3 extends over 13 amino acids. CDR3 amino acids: CASSYSMRDEQYF. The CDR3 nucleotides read TGTGCCAGCAGTTACTCGATGCGGGACGAGCAGTACTTC.

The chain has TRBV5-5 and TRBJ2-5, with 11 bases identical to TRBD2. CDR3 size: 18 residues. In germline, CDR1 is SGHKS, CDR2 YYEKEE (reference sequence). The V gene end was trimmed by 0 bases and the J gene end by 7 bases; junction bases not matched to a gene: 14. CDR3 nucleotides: TGTGCCAGCAGCTTGGTTGGGACTAGCGGCCTCGACGGTCGGACCCAGTACTTC. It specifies CASSLVGTSGLDGRTQYF. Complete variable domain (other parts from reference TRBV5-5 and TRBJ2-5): DAGVTQSPTHLIKTRGQQVTLRCSPISGHKSVSWYQQVLGQGPQFIFQYYEKEERGRGNFPDRFSARQFPNYSSELNVNALLLGDSALYLCASSLVGTSGLDGRTQYFGPGTRLLVL.

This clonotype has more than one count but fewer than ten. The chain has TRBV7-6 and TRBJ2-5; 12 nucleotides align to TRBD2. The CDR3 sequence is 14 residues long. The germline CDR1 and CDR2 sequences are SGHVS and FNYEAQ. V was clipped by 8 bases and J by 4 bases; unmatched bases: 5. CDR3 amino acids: CASGLAGSVETQYF. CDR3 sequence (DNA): TGTGCCAGCGGACTAGCGGGGTCAGTAGAGACCCAGTACTTC.

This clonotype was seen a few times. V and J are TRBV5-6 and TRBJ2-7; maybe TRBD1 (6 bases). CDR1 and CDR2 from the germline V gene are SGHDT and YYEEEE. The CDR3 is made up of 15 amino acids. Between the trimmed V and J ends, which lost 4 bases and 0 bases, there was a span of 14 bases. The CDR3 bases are TGTGCCAGCAGCCCAGAGACAGGCCTCTCCTACGAGCAGTACTTC. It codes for CASSPETGLSYEQYF.